A selection of T cell receptor beta chains follows, all from one sample in a study of shared clonotypes between healthy human individuals. The protocol was immunoSEQ multiplex PCR, while the TCRdb copy is restricted to in-frame clones and leaves out a portion. Among roughly 2.2 million clones listed, approximately 90% were seen once. Material for sequencing was naive CD4+ T cells from PBMCs. These receptors were obtained from a man between 18 and 35 years old in good health. Some clones in this sample may be carry-over from other donors' samples. CDR3s include the opening cysteine and the closing phenylalanine or tryptophan. Each record gives: D gene, clone size, V gene, J gene, CDR3 length, CDR3 DNA, CDR3 protein. The D gene is left open where the match is weak. Where a row states a size, it is once, few, many or the class of an expanded clone; other rows omit it.

>.|.|TRBV7-9|TRBJ2-3|13
TGTGCCAGCAGCTTAAGGGGGGCAGATACGCAGTATTTT
CASSLRGADTQYF
>TRBD2|.|TRBV5-1|TRBJ2-1|18
TGCGCCAGCAGCTTGGGGGCGGCGGGAGGGAGCTCCTACAATGAGCAGTTCTTC
CASSLGAAGGSSYNEQFF
>TRBD2|.|TRBV28|TRBJ2-5|13
TGTGCCAGCAGCAACAGCGGGAGAGAGACCCAGTACTTC
CASSNSGRETQYF
>TRBD2|.|TRBV9|TRBJ2-3|17
TGTGCCAGCAGCGTAGCTAGGGCGGGAGGGCCCTCAGATACGCAGTATTTT
CASSVARAGGPSDTQYF
>.|once|TRBV9|TRBJ1-4|15
TGTGCCAGCAGCGTATCGCCCCAAAGGGATGAAAAACTGTTTTTT
CASSVSPQRDEKLFF
>TRBD1|.|TRBV10-3|TRBJ1-4|15
TGTGCCATCAGTGAACGGACAGGGGTGAGGGAAAAACTGTTTTTT
CAISERTGVREKLFF
>.|.|TRBV5-3|TRBJ2-1|12
TGTGCCAGAAGCTGCGGGGTAGATGAGCAGTTCTTC
CARSCGVDEQFF
>.|once|TRBV14|TRBJ2-3|12
TGTGCCAGCAGCCAAGCTCCGGTTACGCAGTATTTT
CASSQAPVTQYF
>TRBD2|.|TRBV5-4|TRBJ2-5|15
TGTGCCAGCAGCTCCTCAGCGGGAGACCAAGAGACCCAGTACTTC
CASSSSAGDQETQYF
>.|.|TRBV2|TRBJ2-1|13
TGTGCCAGCAGGGGGGAAAGCTTTGGTGAGCAGTTCTTC
CASRGESFGEQFF
>TRBD1|.|TRBV7-3|TRBJ2-3|15
TGTGCCAGCAGCTCCGCCGGGACAGCTACAGATACGCAGTATTTT
CASSSAGTATDTQYF
>.|few|TRBV28|TRBJ1-3|13
TGTGCCAGCACCTGGCGCTCTGGAAACACCATATATTTT
CASTWRSGNTIYF
>TRBD1|.|TRBV6-1|TRBJ1-4|15
TGTGCCAGCAGGGGTAAGGGGGCTGGTAATGAAAAACTGTTTTTT
CASRGKGAGNEKLFF
>.|.|TRBV28|TRBJ1-2|12
TGTGCCAGCAGACCCGGGTCGGGTTTCTACACCTTC
CASRPGSGFYTF
>.|.|TRBV10-3|TRBJ2-1|15
TGTGCCATCAGTGGTAGCGGTACATCCTACAATGAGCAGTTCTTC
CAISGSGTSYNEQFF
>TRBD2|once|TRBV10-3|TRBJ2-7|18
TGTGCCATCAGTGGTCGAGGGGGACTAGACGGGAGTACTTACGAGCAGTACTTC
CAISGRGGLDGSTYEQYF
>.|.|TRBV14|TRBJ2-2|15
TGTGCCAGCAGCCAAACGGGTCATATCACCGGGGAGCTGTTTTTT
CASSQTGHITGELFF
>TRBD2|.|TRBV19|TRBJ2-2|17
TGTGCCAGTAGTAGGGGACTAGCGGCCCGTTCCACCGGGGAGCTGTTTTTT
CASSRGLAARSTGELFF
>.|few|TRBV7-9|TRBJ1-1|11
TGTGCCAGCAGCTTTCACACTGAAGCTTTCTTT
CASSFHTEAFF
>.|.|TRBV18|TRBJ2-1|14
TGTGCCAGCTCACCGAGGACGGGGTCCAATGAGCAGTTCTTC
CASSPRTGSNEQFF